The clone carrying this TCR beta chain was counted only a few times. Its antigen is still unknown. The sample belongs to a study of T cells in Graves' hyperthyroidism and ophthalmopathy. Trimming removed 4 bases from V and 3 bases from J, with 24 bases in between. This CDR3 spans 18 amino acids. Per germline, CDR1 MDHEN and CDR2 SYDVKM. Amplification of TCR beta CDR3 regions used RNA as the template. Using the HTBI primer set, a first-round RT-PCR was run on the TCR CDR3. MiXCR was run by TCRdb on the multiplex PCR reads, yielding one entry per CDR3 protein. The table has some 490,000 distinct CDR3 sequences, roughly 23% seen once. Study-level results: Appearing also in blood were most of the thyroid clonotypes expanded above 0.001.

The material sequenced was blood. The V call is TRBV28, the J call TRBJ1-2, with D possibly matching TRBD1 (5 bases). This receptor was obtained from a woman in her 70s with Graves' ophthalmopathy. The CDR3 loop is CASSSLKVSQGDDYGYTF. The CDR3 bases are TGTGCCAGCAGTTCCCTCAAAGTAAGTCAGGGTGACGACTATGGCTACACCTTC.